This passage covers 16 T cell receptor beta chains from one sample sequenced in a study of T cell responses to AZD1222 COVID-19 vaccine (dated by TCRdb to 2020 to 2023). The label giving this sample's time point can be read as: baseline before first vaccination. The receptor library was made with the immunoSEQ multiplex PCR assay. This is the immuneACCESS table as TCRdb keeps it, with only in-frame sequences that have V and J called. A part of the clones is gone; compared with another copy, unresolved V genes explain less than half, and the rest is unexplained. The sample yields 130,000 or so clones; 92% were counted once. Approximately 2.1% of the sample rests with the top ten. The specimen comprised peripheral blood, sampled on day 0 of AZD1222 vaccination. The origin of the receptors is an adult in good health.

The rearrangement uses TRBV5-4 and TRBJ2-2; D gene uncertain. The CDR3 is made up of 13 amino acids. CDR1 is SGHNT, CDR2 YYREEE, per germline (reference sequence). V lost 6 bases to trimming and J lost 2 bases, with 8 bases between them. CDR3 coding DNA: TGTGCCAGCAACCAGAGAAACACCGGGGAGCTGTTTTTT. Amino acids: CASNQRNTGELFF.

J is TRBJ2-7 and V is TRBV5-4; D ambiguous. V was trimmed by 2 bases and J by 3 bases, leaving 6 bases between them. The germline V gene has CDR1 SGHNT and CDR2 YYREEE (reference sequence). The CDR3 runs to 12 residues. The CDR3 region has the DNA TGTGCCAGCAGCTTCTTCAACTACGAGCAGTACTTC. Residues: CASSFFNYEQYF.

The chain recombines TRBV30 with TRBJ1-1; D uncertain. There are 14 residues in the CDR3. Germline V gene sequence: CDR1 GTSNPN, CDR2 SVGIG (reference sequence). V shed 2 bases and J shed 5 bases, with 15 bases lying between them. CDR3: CAWSKGLWRTEAFF. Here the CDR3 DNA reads TGTGCCTGGAGTAAAGGTTTGTGGAGGACTGAAGCTTTCTTT.

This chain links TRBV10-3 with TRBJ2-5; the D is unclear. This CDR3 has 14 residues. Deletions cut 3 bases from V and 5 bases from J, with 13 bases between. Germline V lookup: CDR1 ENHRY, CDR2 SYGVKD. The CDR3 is CAISDAKGIETQYF. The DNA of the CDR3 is TGTGCCATCAGTGATGCCAAGGGTATCGAGACCCAGTACTTC.

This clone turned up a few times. The CDR3 is CASSIGETQYF. CDR3 bases: TGCGCCAGCAGCATAGGGGAGACCCAGTACTTC. This chain uses TRBV10-2 with TRBJ2-5, with D unclear. Deletions cut 6 bases from V and 5 bases from J, with 7 bases between. Germline assignment: CDR1 WSHSY and CDR2 SAAADI. This CDR3 has 11 residues.

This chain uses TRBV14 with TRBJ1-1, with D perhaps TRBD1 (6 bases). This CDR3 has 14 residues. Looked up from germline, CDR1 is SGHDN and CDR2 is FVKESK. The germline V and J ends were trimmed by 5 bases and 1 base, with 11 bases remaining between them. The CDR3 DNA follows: TGTGCCAGCAGCAGTAACAGGGCGAACACTGAAGCTTTCTTT. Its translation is CASSSNRANTEAFF.

The CDR3 sequence is CASSVARTSSYNSPLHF. CDR3 nucleotide sequence: TGTGCCAGCAGCGTGGCCAGGACGAGCTCCTATAATTCACCCCTCCACTTT. The chain joins TRBV9 to TRBJ1-6; D not certain. The ends were cut back, 2 bases at V and 0 bases at J, with 12 bases in the middle. Per germline, CDR1 SGDLS and CDR2 YYNGEE. This CDR3 is built from 17 residues. The full variable domain, with the rest looked up from reference TRBV9 and TRBJ1-6, is DSGVTQTPKHLITATGQRVTLRCSPRSGDLSVYWYQQSLDQGLQFLIQYYNGEERAKGNILERFSAQQFPDLHSELNLSSLELGDSALYFCASSVARTSSYNSPLHFGNGTRLTVT.

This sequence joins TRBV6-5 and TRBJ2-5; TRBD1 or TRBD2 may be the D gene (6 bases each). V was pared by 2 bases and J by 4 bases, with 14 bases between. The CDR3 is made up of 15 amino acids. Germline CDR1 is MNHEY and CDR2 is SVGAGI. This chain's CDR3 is CASSYDQGGPETQYF. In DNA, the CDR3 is TGTGCCAGCAGTTACGACCAAGGGGGGCCAGAGACCCAGTACTTC.

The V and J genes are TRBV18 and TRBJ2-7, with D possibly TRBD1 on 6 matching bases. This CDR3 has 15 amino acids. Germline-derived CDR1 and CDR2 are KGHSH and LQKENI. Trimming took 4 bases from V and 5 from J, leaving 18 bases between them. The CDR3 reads CASSRDPGAPDEQYF. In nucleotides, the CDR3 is TGTGCCAGCTCACGTGATCCAGGGGCACCTGACGAGCAGTACTTC.

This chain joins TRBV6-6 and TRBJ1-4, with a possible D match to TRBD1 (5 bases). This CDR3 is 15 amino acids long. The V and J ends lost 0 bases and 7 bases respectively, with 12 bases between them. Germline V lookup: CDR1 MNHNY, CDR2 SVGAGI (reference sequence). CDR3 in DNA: TGTGCCAGCAGTTACTCGGGGGAACGCGCTGAAAAACTGTTTTTT. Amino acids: CASSYSGERAEKLFF.

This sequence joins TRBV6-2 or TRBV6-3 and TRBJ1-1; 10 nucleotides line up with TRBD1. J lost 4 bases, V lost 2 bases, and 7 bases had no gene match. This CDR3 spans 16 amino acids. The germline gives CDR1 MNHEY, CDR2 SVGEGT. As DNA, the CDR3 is TGTGCCAGCAGTTACACGACAGGGGGCCAGAGCACTGAAGCTTTCTTT. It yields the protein CASSYTTGGQSTEAFF.

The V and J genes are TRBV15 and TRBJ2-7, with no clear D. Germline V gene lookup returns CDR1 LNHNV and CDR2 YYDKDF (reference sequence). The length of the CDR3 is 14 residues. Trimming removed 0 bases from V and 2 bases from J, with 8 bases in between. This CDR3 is CATSRERLPYEQYF. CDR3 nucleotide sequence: TGTGCCACCAGCAGAGAGCGTCTCCCCTACGAGCAGTACTTC.

CDR3 bases: TGCAGCGCGAGGGACAGGTCGAACACCGGGGAGCTGTTTTTT. The encoded protein is CSARDRSNTGELFF. The chain employs TRBV29-1 and TRBJ2-2; 8 bases fit TRBD1. The CDR3 is 14 amino acids. In germline, CDR1 is SQVTM, CDR2 ANQGSEA. Trimming removed 7 bases from V and 0 bases from J; junction bases left unmatched: 4.

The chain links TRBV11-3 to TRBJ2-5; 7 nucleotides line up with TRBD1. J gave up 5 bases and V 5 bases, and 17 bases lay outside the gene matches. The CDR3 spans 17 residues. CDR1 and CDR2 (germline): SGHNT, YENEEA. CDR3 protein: CASSPYTRTGEPETQYF. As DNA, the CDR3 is TGTGCCAGCAGCCCCTACACCCGGACAGGCGAGCCGGAGACCCAGTACTTC. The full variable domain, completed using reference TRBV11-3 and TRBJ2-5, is EAGVVQSPRYKIIEKKQPVAFWCNPISGHNTLYWYLQNLGQGPELLIRYENEEAVDDSQLPKDRFSAERLKGVDSTLKIQPAELGDSAVYLCASSPYTRTGEPETQYFGPGTRLLVL.

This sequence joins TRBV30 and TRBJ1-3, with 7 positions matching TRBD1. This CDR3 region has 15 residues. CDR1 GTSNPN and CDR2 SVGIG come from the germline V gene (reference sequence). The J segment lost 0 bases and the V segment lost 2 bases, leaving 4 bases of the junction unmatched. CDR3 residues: CAWSRGGSSGNTIYF. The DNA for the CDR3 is TGTGCCTGGAGTCGAGGGGGCAGCTCTGGAAACACCATATATTTT.

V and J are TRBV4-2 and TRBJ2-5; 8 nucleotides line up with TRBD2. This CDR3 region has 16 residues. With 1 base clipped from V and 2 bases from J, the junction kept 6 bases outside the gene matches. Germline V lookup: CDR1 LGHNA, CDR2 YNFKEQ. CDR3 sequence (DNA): TGTGCCAGCAGCCAAGGTATTAGCGGGGCGCAAGAGACCCAGTACTTC. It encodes CASSQGISGAQETQYF.